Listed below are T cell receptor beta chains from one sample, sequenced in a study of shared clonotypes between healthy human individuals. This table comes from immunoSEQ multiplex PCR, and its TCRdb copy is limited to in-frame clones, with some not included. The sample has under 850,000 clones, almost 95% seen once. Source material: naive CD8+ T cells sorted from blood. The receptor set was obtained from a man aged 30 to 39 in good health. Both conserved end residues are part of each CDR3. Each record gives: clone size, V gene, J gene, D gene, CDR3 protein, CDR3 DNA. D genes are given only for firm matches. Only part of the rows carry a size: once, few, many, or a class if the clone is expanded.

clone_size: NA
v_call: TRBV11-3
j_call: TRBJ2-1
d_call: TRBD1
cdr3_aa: CASSHRQGGSDKDSYNEQFF
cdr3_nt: TGTGCCAGCAGCCATCGACAGGGTGGTAGCGACAAAGACTCCTACAATGAGCAGTTCTTC

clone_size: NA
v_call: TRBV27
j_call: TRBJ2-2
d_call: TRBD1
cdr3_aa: CASSPGTGGGELFF
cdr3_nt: TGTGCCAGCAGTCCCGGGACAGGCGGCGGGGAGCTGTTTTTT

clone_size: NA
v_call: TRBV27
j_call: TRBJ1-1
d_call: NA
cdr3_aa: CASSLSPGNTEAFF
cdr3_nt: TGTGCCAGCAGTTTATCTCCGGGGAACACTGAAGCTTTCTTT

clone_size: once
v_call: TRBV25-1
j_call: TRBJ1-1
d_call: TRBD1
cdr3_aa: CASRDRGMFTEAFF
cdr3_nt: TGTGCCAGCAGGGACAGGGGGATGTTCACTGAAGCTTTCTTT

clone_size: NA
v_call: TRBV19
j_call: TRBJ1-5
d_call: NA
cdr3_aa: CASSIVFGSQPQHF
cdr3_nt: TGTGCCAGTAGTATAGTGTTCGGCAGTCAGCCCCAGCATTTT

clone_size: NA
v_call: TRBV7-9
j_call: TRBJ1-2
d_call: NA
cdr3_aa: CASSLARHAMGSYGYTF
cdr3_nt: TGTGCCAGCAGCTTAGCGCGGCACGCTATGGGTAGCTATGGCTACACCTTC

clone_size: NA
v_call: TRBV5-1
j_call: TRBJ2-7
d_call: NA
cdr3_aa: CASSSVELGSSYEQYF
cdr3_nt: TGCGCCAGCAGCTCGGTTGAGCTTGGGAGCTCCTACGAGCAGTACTTC

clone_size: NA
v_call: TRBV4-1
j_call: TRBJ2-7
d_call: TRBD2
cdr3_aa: CASSQGLAGGYEQYF
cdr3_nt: TGCGCCAGCAGCCAAGGACTAGCGGGAGGCTACGAGCAGTACTTC

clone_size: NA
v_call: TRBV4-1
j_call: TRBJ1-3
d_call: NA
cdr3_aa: CASSQEEGGYRNTIYF
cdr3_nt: TGCGCCAGCAGCCAAGAAGAGGGGGGTTATCGAAACACCATATATTTT

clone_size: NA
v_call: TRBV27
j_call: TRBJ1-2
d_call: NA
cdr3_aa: CASSLGAQNGYTF
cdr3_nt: TGTGCCAGCAGTTTAGGGGCCCAGAATGGCTACACCTTC

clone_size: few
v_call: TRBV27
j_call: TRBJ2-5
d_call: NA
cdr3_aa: CASSSQETQYF
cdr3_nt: TGTGCCAGCAGTTCTCAAGAGACCCAGTACTTC

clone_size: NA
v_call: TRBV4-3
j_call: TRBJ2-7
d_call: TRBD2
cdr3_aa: CASSQEGGSYEQYF
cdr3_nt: TGCGCCAGCAGCCAAGAGGGGGGGAGCTACGAGCAGTACTTC

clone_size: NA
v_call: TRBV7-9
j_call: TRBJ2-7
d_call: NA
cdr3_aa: CASSLEWGRNYEQYF
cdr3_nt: TGTGCCAGCAGCTTAGAGTGGGGGCGAAACTACGAGCAGTACTTC

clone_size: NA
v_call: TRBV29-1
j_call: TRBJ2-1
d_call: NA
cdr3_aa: CSVEEGGYEQFF
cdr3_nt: TGCAGCGTTGAAGAGGGCGGGTATGAGCAGTTCTTC

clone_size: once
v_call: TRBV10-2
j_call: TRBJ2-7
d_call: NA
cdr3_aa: CASSSGLYYEQYF
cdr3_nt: TGCGCCAGCAGTTCGGGACTCTACTACGAGCAGTACTTC

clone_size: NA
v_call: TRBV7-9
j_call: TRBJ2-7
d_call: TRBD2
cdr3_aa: CASSFPGLATQQYF
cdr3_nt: TGTGCCAGCAGCTTTCCGGGACTAGCAACGCAGCAGTACTTC

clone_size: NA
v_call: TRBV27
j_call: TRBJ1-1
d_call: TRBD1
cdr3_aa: CASSLLAPGTGGTEAFF
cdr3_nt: TGTGCCAGCAGTTTATTAGCTCCAGGGACAGGGGGCACTGAAGCTTTCTTT

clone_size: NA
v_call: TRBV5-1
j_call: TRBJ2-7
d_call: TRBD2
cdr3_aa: CASSWTSGSSYEQYF
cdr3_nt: TGCGCCAGCAGCTGGACTAGCGGGAGCTCCTACGAGCAGTACTTC

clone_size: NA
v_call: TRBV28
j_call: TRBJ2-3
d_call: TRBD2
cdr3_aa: CASSPPLRTGTRQDTQYF
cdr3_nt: TGTGCCAGCAGTCCCCCCCTCCGAACCGGGACTAGGCAAGATACGCAGTATTTT

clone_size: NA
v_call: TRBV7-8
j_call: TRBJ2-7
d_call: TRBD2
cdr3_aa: CASSPGLALEQYF
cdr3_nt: TGTGCCAGCAGCCCAGGACTAGCTCTAGAGCAGTACTTC

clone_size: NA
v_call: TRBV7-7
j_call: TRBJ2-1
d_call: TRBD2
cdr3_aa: CASSLGGTSPYNEQFF
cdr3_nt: TGTGCCAGCAGCTTAGGGGGGACTAGTCCCTACAATGAGCAGTTCTTC

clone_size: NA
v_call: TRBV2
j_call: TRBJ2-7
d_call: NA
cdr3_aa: CASSQDRVPYF
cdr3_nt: TGTGCCAGCAGTCAGGACAGAGTACCGTACTTC

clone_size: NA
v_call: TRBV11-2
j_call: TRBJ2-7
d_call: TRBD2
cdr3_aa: CASSPRTSGGTYEQYF
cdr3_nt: TGTGCCAGCAGCCCAAGGACTAGCGGGGGGACCTACGAGCAGTACTTC

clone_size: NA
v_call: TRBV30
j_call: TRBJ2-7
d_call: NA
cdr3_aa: CAGDFYEQYF
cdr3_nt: TGTGCCGGGGACTTCTACGAGCAGTACTTC

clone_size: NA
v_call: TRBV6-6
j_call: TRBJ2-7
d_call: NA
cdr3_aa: CASNPGGTAGEQYF
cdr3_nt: TGTGCCAGCAACCCGGGCGGGACGGCAGGGGAGCAGTACTTC

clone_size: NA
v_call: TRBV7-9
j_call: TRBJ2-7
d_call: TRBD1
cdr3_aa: CASSFGQGVVHEQYF
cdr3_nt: TGTGCCAGCAGCTTCGGACAGGGCGTGGTACACGAGCAGTACTTC

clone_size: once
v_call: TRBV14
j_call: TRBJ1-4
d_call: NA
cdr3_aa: CASSQLSRELATNEKLFF
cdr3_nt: TGTGCCAGCAGCCAATTGTCTAGGGAACTTGCAACTAATGAAAAACTGTTTTTT

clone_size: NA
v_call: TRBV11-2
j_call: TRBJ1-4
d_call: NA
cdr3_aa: CASSLPGLINEKLFF
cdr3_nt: TGTGCCAGCAGCTTGCCGGGACTTATTAATGAAAAACTGTTTTTT

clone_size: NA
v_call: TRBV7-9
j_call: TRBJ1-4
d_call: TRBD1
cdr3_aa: CASSGRTGVNNEKLFF
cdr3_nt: TGTGCCAGCAGCGGGAGGACAGGGGTTAATAATGAAAAACTGTTTTTT

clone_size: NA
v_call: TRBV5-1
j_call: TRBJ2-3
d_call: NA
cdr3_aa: CASSKNKGTDTQYF
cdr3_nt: TGCGCCAGCAGCAAGAATAAAGGCACAGATACGCAGTATTTT

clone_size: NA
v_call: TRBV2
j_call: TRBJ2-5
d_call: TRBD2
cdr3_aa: CASTRGETQYF
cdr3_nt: TGTGCCAGCACGCGGGGGGAGACCCAGTACTTC

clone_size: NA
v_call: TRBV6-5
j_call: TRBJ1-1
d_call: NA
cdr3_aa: CASSYSPGMNTEAFF
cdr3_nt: TGTGCCAGCAGTTACTCACCGGGTATGAACACTGAAGCTTTCTTT

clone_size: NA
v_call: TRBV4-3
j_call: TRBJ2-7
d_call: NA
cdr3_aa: CASSQDSGFYEQYF
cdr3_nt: TGCGCCAGCAGCCAAGATTCGGGGTTCTACGAGCAGTACTTC

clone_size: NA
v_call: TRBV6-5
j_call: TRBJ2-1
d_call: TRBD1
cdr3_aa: CASSSGGVYNEQFF
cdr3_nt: TGTGCCAGCAGTTCAGGGGGCGTCTACAATGAGCAGTTCTTC

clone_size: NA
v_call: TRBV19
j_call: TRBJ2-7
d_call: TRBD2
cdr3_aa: CASSMGTSGWYEQYF
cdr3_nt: TGTGCCAGTAGTATGGGGACTAGCGGTTGGTACGAGCAGTACTTC

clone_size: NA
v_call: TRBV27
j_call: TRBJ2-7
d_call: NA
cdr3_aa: CASSLDSSIEQYF
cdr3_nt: TGTGCCAGCAGTTTAGATTCTAGTATCGAGCAGTACTTC

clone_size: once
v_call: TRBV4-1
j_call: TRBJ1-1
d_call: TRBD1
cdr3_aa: CASSHGQGSNTEAFF
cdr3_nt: TGCGCCAGCAGCCACGGACAGGGTTCGAACACTGAAGCTTTCTTT

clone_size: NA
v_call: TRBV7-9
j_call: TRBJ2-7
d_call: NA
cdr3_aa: CASSFEPSYEQYF
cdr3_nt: TGTGCCAGCAGCTTCGAGCCCTCCTACGAGCAGTACTTC

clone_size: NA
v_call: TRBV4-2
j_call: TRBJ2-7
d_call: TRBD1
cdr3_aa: CASSPDRGRSYEQYF
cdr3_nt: TGTGCCAGCAGCCCGGACAGGGGGCGGTCCTACGAGCAGTACTTC

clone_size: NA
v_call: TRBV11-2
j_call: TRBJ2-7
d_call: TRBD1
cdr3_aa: CASSLVYPTGDEQYF
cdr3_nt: TGTGCCAGCAGCTTAGTCTACCCGACAGGGGACGAGCAGTACTTC

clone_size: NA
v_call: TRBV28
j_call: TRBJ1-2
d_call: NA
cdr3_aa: CASSLRSGALYGYTF
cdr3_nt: TGTGCCAGCAGTTTAAGATCAGGGGCTCTCTATGGCTACACCTTC

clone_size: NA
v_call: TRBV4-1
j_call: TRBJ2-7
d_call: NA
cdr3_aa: CASSQDSAVRAYEQYF
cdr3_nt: TGCGCCAGCAGCCAAGATTCGGCGGTTAGGGCCTACGAGCAGTACTTC

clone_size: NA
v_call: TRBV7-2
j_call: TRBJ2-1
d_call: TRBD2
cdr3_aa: CASSRSGRAHEQFF
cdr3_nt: TGTGCCAGCAGCCGTAGCGGGAGGGCCCATGAGCAGTTCTTC

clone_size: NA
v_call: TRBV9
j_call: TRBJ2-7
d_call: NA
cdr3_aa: CASSPSFGWIHEQYF
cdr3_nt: TGTGCCAGCAGCCCCAGTTTTGGTTGGATTCACGAGCAGTACTTC

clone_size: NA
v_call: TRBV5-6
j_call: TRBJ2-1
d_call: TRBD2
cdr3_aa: CASSLDAGEENEQFF
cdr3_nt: TGTGCCAGCAGCTTGGACGCGGGAGAGGAAAATGAGCAGTTCTTC

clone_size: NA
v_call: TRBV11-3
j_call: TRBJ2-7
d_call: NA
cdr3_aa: CASSPSGGALFYEQYF
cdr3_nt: TGTGCCAGCAGCCCCTCAGGCGGGGCTCTATTCTACGAGCAGTACTTC